The T cell receptor beta chain under discussion was sequenced for a study of OX40 agonist ivuxolimab in advanced cancers. The V gene's germline CDR1 is SGHTA and CDR2 FQGNSA. CDR3 length: 13 amino acids. Trimming took off 5 bases at V and 0 bases at J, with 8 bases between the two ends. Sequencing was performed with immunoSEQ multiplex PCR; in TCRdb, only in-frame clones are kept and a portion is missing. In the table there are 60,000 or so clones, around 87% of which are singletons. This clonotype originated in an adult with an advanced solid tumor such as melanoma, head and neck, liver or kidney cancer. The chain combines TRBV7-2 with TRBJ2-7, with D tentatively TRBD1 (6 bases). The sequenced sample was CD4+ or CD8+ T cells sorted from blood, obtained in a trial of the OX40 agonist ivuxolimab. The DNA of the CDR3 is TGTGCCAGCAGCCCGGGACACTCCTACGAGCAGTACTTC. Its translation: CASSPGHSYEQYF.